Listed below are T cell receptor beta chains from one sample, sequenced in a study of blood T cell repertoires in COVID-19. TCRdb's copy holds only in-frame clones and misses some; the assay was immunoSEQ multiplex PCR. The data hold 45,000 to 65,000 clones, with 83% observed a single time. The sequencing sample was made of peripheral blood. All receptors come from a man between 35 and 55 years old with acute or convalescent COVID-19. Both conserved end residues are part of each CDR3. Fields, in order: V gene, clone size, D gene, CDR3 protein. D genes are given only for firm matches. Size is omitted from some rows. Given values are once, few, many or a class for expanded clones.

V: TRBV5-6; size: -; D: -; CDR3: CASSPDLNGETQYF
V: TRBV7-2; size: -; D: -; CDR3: CASSPRGSKGYGYTF
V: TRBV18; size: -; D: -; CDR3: CASSPSAGSNQPQHF
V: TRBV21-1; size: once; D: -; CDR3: CASSKVPTSGANNEQFF
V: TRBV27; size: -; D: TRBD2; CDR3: CASSLWGGSIMETQYF
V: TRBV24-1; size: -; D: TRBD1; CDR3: CATSRQGTNEQFF
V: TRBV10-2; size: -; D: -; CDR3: CATQAGPGYTF
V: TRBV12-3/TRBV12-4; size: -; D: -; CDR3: CASSSTGELFF
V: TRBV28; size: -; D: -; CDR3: CASSTIDYLSYNEQFF
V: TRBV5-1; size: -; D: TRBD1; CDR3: CASSRGQAKETQYF
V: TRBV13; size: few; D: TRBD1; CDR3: CASSFQTGHPYGYTF
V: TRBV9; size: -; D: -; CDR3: CASSVEPGHLSGNTIYF
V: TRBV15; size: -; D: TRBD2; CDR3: CATSRGAGGPTDTQYF
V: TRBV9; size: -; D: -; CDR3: CASSDGGIQAFF
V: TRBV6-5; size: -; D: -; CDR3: CATLLGRRGYTF
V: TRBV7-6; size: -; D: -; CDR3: CASSSSISYNEQFF
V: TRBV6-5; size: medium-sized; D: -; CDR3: CASISSRRGGTEAFF
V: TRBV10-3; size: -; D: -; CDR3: CAISVSDSSVNTEAFF
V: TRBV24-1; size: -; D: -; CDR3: CATSDQDRNYGYTF
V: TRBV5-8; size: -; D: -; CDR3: CASSLVVPGRGSPLHF
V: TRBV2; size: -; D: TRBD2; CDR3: CASSFAGGSSYEQYF
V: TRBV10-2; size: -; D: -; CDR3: CASSESRASAFNSGNTIYF
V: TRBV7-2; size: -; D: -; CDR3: CASSSGLRSSGNTIYF
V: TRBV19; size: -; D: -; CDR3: CASNQQGLDGYTF
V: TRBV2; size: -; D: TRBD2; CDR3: CASSEMLAGEQFF
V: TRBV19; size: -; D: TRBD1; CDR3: CASSTGQAYGYTF
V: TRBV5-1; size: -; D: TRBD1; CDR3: CASSGYRGSYGYTF
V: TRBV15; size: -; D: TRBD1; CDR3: CATTTGNSNQPQHF
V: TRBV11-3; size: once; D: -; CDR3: CASSRRRGTDNEQFF
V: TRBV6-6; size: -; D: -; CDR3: CASSRGAGSNQPQHF
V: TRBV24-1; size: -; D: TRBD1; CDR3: CATSDTGTGETQYF
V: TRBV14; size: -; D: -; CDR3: CASSQELNYGYTF
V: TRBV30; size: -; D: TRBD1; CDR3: CAWSVRQGRNQPQHF
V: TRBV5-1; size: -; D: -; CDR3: CASSFGASDTGELFF
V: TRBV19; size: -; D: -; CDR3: CASSIGGFETQYF
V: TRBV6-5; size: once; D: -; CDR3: CASNRLGSYNEQFF
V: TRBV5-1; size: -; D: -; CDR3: CASRLTAGKEKLFF
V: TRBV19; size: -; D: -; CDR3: CASGTRGTGTEAFF
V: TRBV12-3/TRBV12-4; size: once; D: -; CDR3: CASSTRSNTEAFF
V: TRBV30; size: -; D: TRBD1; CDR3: CAWKRTGYMNTEAFF
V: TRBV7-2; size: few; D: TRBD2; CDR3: CASSFSGGATGELFF
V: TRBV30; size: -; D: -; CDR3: CAWTRTAGNSPLHF
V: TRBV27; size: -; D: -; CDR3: CASSFSPLYWREHADTQYF
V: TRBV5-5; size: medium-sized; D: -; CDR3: CATHSPASEQYF
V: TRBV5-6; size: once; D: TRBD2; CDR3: CASSLLAGGFQETQYF
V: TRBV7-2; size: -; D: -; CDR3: CASSLVGGPVETQYF
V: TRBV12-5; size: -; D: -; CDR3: CASGGRVWPQHF
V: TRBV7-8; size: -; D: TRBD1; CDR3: CASSLLPKGADTEAFF
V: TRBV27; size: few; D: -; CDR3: CASTSWGRGKDYTF
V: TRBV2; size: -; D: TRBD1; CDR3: CASSIIRGDRGPGYTF
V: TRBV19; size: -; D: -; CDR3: CASSPVFYGTGELFF
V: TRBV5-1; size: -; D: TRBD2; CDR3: CASSRGGQETQYF
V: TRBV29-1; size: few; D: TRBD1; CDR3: CSRNSGGDGEKLFF